This T cell receptor (beta chain) appears in the sequencing data of a study of persistence of HIV-infected CD4 T cells. As regards this clone: The antigen is unknown.

Cells were stimulated nonspecifically with anti-CD3/anti-CD28 magnetic beads. Sorting of responding CD4+ T cells relied on upregulated CD40 ligand together with CD69. The germline gives CDR1 KGHSH, CDR2 LQKENI. The V end was cut by 2 bases, the J end by 2 bases, with 6 bases between. The CDR3 spans 13 residues. This was the immunoSEQ version 4 assay in survey mode. Generated by immunoSEQ multiplex PCR, the TCRdb table keeps only in-frame clones and is missing some. The sample contains about 47,000 clones, roughly 90% of which appear only once. The chain carries TRBV18 and TRBJ1-2; TRBD1 might be the D (5 bases). Sequences were derived from CD4+ T cells sorted from PBMCs after 18-hour stimulation, sampled from a patient who received antiretroviral therapy. The clonotype comes from an adult man with HIV who was CMV-seropositive. The CDR3 bases are TGTGCCAGCTCACCAGGGGACAACTATGGCTACACCTTC. Amino acid sequence: CASSPGDNYGYTF.